Following are 14 T cell receptor beta chains from one sample sequenced in a study of blood T cell repertoires in COVID-19. This table comes from immunoSEQ multiplex PCR, and its TCRdb copy is limited to in-frame clones, with some not included. The sample includes 97,000 or so clones, about four fifths of them seen just once. The sample taken for sequencing was peripheral blood. These receptors were taken from a woman over 75 with active or convalescent COVID-19.

The V gene is TRBV6-5, the J gene TRBJ2-3, with a tentative D call TRBD2 (7 bases). The ends were cut back, 5 bases at V and 0 bases at J, with 12 bases in the middle. The germline V gene encodes CDR1 MNHEY and CDR2 SVGAGI. This CDR3 is built from 15 residues. CDR3 bases: TGTGCCAGCAGTCTAAGGGGGGGAAGCACAGATACGCAGTATTTT. It translates to CASSLRGGSTDTQYF.

The V gene is TRBV6-6, the J gene TRBJ2-7, with 7 bases aligning to TRBD1. Trimming removed 7 bases from V and 4 bases from J; junction bases left unmatched: 10. Germline values: CDR1 MNHNY, CDR2 SVGAGI (reference sequence). CDR3 size: 14 residues. The CDR3 nucleotides read TGTGCCAGCACCTCGGCAAAGGGGGCTTACGAGCAGTACTTC. Translated: CASTSAKGAYEQYF.

The chain joins TRBV28 to TRBJ2-3; 16 bases match TRBD2. Germline assignment: CDR1 MDHEN and CDR2 SYDVKM. CDR3 length equals 17 residues. Trimming removed 2 bases from V and 6 bases from J; junction bases left unmatched: 5. CDR3 bases: TGTGCCAGCAGTTTACCGGGACTAGCGGGAGGGTCGGATACGCAGTATTTT. This codes for CASSLPGLAGGSDTQYF.

V usage is TRBV29-1 and J usage is TRBJ2-3; D is possibly TRBD2 (6 bases). CDR1 and CDR2 from the germline V gene are SQVTM and ANQGSEA. V lost 8 bases to trimming and J lost 0 bases, with 18 bases between them. The CDR3 is 15 amino acids. CDR3 region: CSISGVDPSTDTQYF. CDR3 sequence (DNA): TGCAGCATCTCGGGGGTGGACCCTAGCACAGATACGCAGTATTTT.

The genes are TRBV5-1 and TRBJ2-1, with 7 bases lining up with TRBD2. This CDR3 spans 14 amino acids. V gave up 3 bases and J gave up 4 bases; unmatched junction bases: 4. The V gene's germline CDR1 is SGHRS and CDR2 YFSETQ. The CDR3 here is CASSSGREYNEQFF. In DNA form, the CDR3 reads TGCGCCAGCAGCTCGGGGCGGGAGTACAATGAGCAGTTCTTC.

This rearrangement joins TRBV9 to TRBJ1-4; the match to TRBD1 covers 9 bases. Germline V gives CDR1 SGDLS, CDR2 YYNGEE. The CDR3 is 15 residues long. V dropped 4 bases and J dropped 11; count of bases not matched to a gene: 12. The CDR3 DNA sequence: TGTGCCAGCAGCCCAGCCGGGACAGGGTTGAGGAAACTGTTTTTT. Its protein product is CASSPAGTGLRKLFF.

V is TRBV5-1 and J is TRBJ2-3; D not resolved. The V and J ends lost 0 bases and 2 bases respectively, with 10 bases between them. The length of the CDR3 is 15 residues. CDR1 and CDR2 from the germline V gene are SGHRS and YFSETQ. CDR3 in DNA: TGCGCCAGCAGCTTGGCGACACCCTACACAGATACGCAGTATTTT. This sequence encodes CASSLATPYTDTQYF.

V is TRBV7-2 and J is TRBJ2-1; 9 bases fit TRBD2. V lost 5 bases and J lost 0; bases outside the gene matches: 14. The germline CDR1 and CDR2 sequences are SGHTA and FQGNSA. This CDR3 region has 19 residues. In nucleotides, the CDR3 is TGTGCCAGCAGCGCCCGGGCCGGGACTAGCCACACCTCCTACAATGAGCAGTTCTTC. Encoded protein: CASSARAGTSHTSYNEQFF.

The chain's CDR3 is CSVGDTNNQPQHF. CDR3 sequence (DNA): TGCAGCGTTGGGGACACCAACAATCAGCCCCAGCATTTT. The rearrangement uses TRBV29-1 and TRBJ1-5; D may be TRBD1 (6 bases). The V end was cut by 4 bases, the J end by 3 bases, with 10 bases between. Germline V gives CDR1 SQVTM, CDR2 ANQGSEA. The CDR3 is 13 amino acids.

V usage is TRBV5-3 and J usage is TRBJ1-3; D may be TRBD1 (6 bases). TRBV5-3 is designated an ORF whose function remains uncertain. Trimming pared 4 bases from V and 1 base from J, leaving 18 bases between. CDR3 length: 17 residues. DNA for the CDR3: TGTGCCAGAAGCAAACAATCAGGGGTCAAATCTGGAAACACCATATATTTT. Protein: CARSKQSGVKSGNTIYF.

The chain joins TRBV4-3 to TRBJ1-2; D may be TRBD1 (6 bases). The CDR3 spans 13 residues. Trimming shortened V by 0 bases and J by 4 bases, and 6 bases separated the two germline ends. CDR1 LGHNA and CDR2 YSLEER come from the germline V gene. CDR3 DNA sequence: TGCGCCAGCAGCCAAGAAGGGGGCTATGGCTACACCTTC. Translated, it gives CASSQEGGYGYTF.

The rearrangement links TRBV28 to TRBJ2-3, with D maybe TRBD2 (6 bases). Trimming took 3 bases from V and 4 from J, leaving 11 bases between them. Looked up from germline, CDR1 is MDHEN and CDR2 is SYDVKM. This CDR3 is built from 14 residues. CDR3 residues: CASSLGGSPDTQYF. The CDR3 bases are TGTGCCAGCAGTTTGGGGGGTAGCCCAGATACGCAGTATTTT.

CDR3 sequence reads: CASSPGGTQETQYF. CDR3 nucleotides: TGTGCCAGCAGTCCGGGCGGGACCCAAGAGACCCAGTACTTC. V usage is TRBV7-3 and J usage is TRBJ2-5; the D gene is possibly TRBD2 (6 bases). Deletions cut 6 bases from V and 1 base from J, with 12 bases between. This CDR3 spans 14 amino acids. The germline V gene encodes CDR1 SGHTA and CDR2 FQGTGA.

The CDR3: CASRKGQVLQETQYF. As DNA, the CDR3 is TGTGCCAGCAGGAAGGGGCAGGTCCTCCAAGAGACCCAGTACTTC. This sequence joins TRBV2 and TRBJ2-5, with TRBD1 as a possible D gene (5 bases). Trimming took off 6 bases at V and 1 base at J, with 15 bases between the two ends. CDR3 length: 15 residues. Germline-derived CDR1 and CDR2 are SNHLY and FYNNEI.